Below are 25 T cell receptor beta chains sequenced from a single sample in a study of identical twins. From the 5' RACE reads, TCRdb called clonotypes with MiXCR, one entry per CDR3 protein. The table includes hundreds of thousands of distinct CDR3 sequences, around 7.4% detected once. These data were also filed under a second study, of yellow fever vaccine responses in identical twins.

The sequenced sample consisted of PBMCs. The receptors were sampled from a woman between 18 and 30 years old in good health.

Many counts were recorded for this clonotype. The chain couples TRBV12-3 or TRBV12-4 to TRBJ2-1, with 11 bases fitting TRBD2. Germline trimming cut 6 bases from V and 1 base from J; bases unmatched to any gene: 5. The length of the CDR3 is 16 residues. The CDR3 DNA reads TGTGCCAGCAGGCCGTTAGCGGGAGGGTCCTACAATGAGCAGTTCTTC. This codes for CASRPLAGGSYNEQFF.

This clonotype has a count of ten or more. V is TRBV2 and J is TRBJ1-5; a possible D gene is TRBD1 (5 bases). Deletions cut 8 bases from V and 9 bases from J, with 11 bases between. This CDR3 contains 11 residues. Germline-derived CDR1 and CDR2 are SNHLY and FYNNEI. This CDR3 is CASVGRGPQHF. The CDR3 DNA reads TGTGCCAGCGTGGGAAGGGGGCCCCAGCATTTT.

The J gene is TRBJ2-7, the V gene TRBV2; no definite D call. Germline CDR1 and CDR2: SNHLY and FYNNEI. The V and J ends lost 1 base and 2 bases respectively, with 9 bases between them. The CDR3 runs to 14 residues. The CDR3 loop is CASSEGRGAYEQYV. CDR3 sequence (DNA): TGTGCCAGCAGTGAAGGGCGTGGCGCCTACGAGCAGTACGTC.

This clonotype showed up just a few times. The V gene is TRBV3-1, the J gene TRBJ2-3; D call uncertain. The CDR3 has 11 residues. Trimming took off 6 bases at V and 6 bases at J, with 7 bases between the two ends. Germline-derived CDR1 and CDR2 are LGHDT and YNNKEL (reference sequence). The CDR3 DNA reads TGTGCCAGCAGGATAATGGATACGCAGTATTTT. This gives the protein CASRIMDTQYF.

This clonotype was detected many times. The chain employs TRBV12-3 or TRBV12-4 and TRBJ1-5; D is perhaps TRBD1 (6 bases). The CDR3 length is 15 residues. V lost 5 bases and J 1 base, leaving 12 bases between the germline ends. The CDR3 DNA follows: TGTGCCAGCAGTCGCAGGGGTATGAGCAATCAGCCCCAGCATTTT. Translating gives CASSRRGMSNQPQHF.

This clonotype was counted at least ten times. This rearrangement joins TRBV2 to TRBJ2-1, with 9 bases fitting TRBD2. The CDR3 covers 15 residues. Germline trimming cut 7 bases from V and 9 bases from J; bases unmatched to any gene: 13. Germline lookup yields CDR1 SNHLY and CDR2 FYNNEI. CDR3 in DNA: TGTGCCAGCATATGGGTTAGCGGGAGCCCCAGTGAGCAGTTCTTC. Translating gives CASIWVSGSPSEQFF.

This clonotype was seen more than once but under ten times. The chain links TRBV29-1 to TRBJ2-5; possible D gene TRBD1, 5 bases. The V gene lost 3 bases and the J gene lost 5 bases, with 13 bases spanning the gap. The CDR3 has 13 amino acids. Germline V gene data show CDR1 as SQVTM and CDR2 as ANQGSEA. This chain's CDR3 is CSVDWGSGETQYF. In DNA form, the CDR3 reads TGCAGCGTTGATTGGGGCAGTGGGGAGACCCAGTACTTC.

This CDR3 reads CSARRRGNTEAFF. The CDR3 DNA is TGCAGTGCTAGGAGACGGGGGAACACTGAAGCTTTCTTT. The rearrangement links TRBV20-1 to TRBJ1-1, with no clear D. The CDR3 extends over 13 amino acids. Trimming took off 3 bases at V and 1 base at J, with 9 bases between the two ends. In germline, CDR1 is DFQATT, CDR2 SNEGSKA (reference sequence).

This clonotype was observed a few times. This chain joins TRBV20-1 and TRBJ2-2; 8 nucleotides line up with TRBD2. Unmatched junction bases numbered 4, after V lost 6 bases and J lost 4 bases. This CDR3 is built from 13 residues. CDR1 and CDR2 (germline): DFQATT, SNEGSKA (reference sequence). This CDR3 is CSAPGRATGELFF. Here the CDR3 DNA reads TGCAGTGCACCCGGGAGGGCCACCGGGGAGCTGTTTTTT.

This clonotype has more than one count but fewer than ten. The chain employs TRBV20-1 and TRBJ2-7, with TRBD2 matching 8 bases. The germline V gene encodes CDR1 DFQATT and CDR2 SNEGSKA (reference sequence). V shed 6 bases and J 4 bases; nucleotides not matched to a gene: 8. This CDR3 comprises 13 residues. CDR3 DNA sequence: TGCAGTGCCACGGGGGGGCTGCGGTACGAGCAGTACGTC. Residues: CSATGGLRYEQYV.

The chain carries TRBV2 and TRBJ2-1, with a tentative D call TRBD2 (6 bases). The length of the CDR3 is 14 residues. The germline V and J ends were trimmed by 3 bases and 4 bases, with 10 bases remaining between them. Germline V CDR1 and CDR2: SNHLY, FYNNEI. CDR3 sequence reads: CASSDDSGYNEQFF. For the CDR3, the DNA is TGTGCCAGCAGTGATGATAGCGGTTACAATGAGCAGTTCTTC.

This clonotype was observed a few times. The V call is TRBV6-1, the J call TRBJ1-5; weak D call: TRBD1 (5 bases). Germline V CDR1 and CDR2: MNHNS, SASEGT. V gave up 6 bases and J gave up 7 bases, with 13 bases separating them. CDR3 length: 13 amino acids. The chain's CDR3 is CASSVTVGQPQHF. DNA for the CDR3: TGTGCCAGCAGCGTGACAGTTGGACAGCCCCAGCATTTT.

This clonotype occurred a few times. The DNA for the CDR3 is TGTGCAAGTCGCCCAATTTGGGGGGTATACACGCCAAGGAGGACGACTGAAGCTTTCTTT. As protein: CASRPIWGVYTPRRTTEAFF. The chain carries TRBV12-2 and TRBJ1-1; the DNA was not used to check the table's D call, TRBD1. TRBV12-2 corresponds to a pseudogene. The CDR3 loop spans 20 amino acids.

This clonotype was counted at least ten times. The chain recombines TRBV12-3 or TRBV12-4 with TRBJ2-1, with TRBD2 matching over 10 bases. This CDR3 region has 14 residues. J gave up 5 bases and V 8 bases, and 6 bases lay outside the gene matches. Written as DNA, the CDR3 is TGTGCCAGCCGTAGCGGGGGGTGGGACAATGAGCAGTTCTTC. It is translated as CASRSGGWDNEQFF.

This chain connects TRBV10-1 to TRBJ2-1, with a possible D match to TRBD2 (7 bases). V gave up 4 bases and J gave up 1 base, with 23 bases separating them. Germline V gene sequence: CDR1 WNHNN, CDR2 SYGVQD (reference sequence). CDR3 size: 19 residues. This chain's CDR3 is CASSGGGGATLHSYNEQFF. In DNA, the CDR3 is TGCGCCAGCAGTGGCGGTGGGGGGGCTACTTTACATTCCTACAATGAGCAGTTCTTC.

The chain combines TRBV11-2 with TRBJ2-1, with TRBD1 as a possible D gene (5 bases). V dropped 6 bases and J dropped 10 bases, with 13 bases sitting between them. This CDR3 has 12 amino acids. Germline CDR1 reads SGHAT; CDR2 reads FQNNGV. As DNA, the CDR3 is TGTGCCAGCAGGGGGCCTAGGGCGGAGCAGTTCTTC. This encodes CASRGPRAEQFF. The full variable domain, completed using reference TRBV11-2 and TRBJ2-1, is EAGVAQSPRYKIIEKRQSVAFWCNPISGHATLYWYQQILGQGPKLLIQFQNNGVVDDSQLPKDRFSAERLKGVDSTLKIQPAKLEDSAVYLCASRGPRAEQFFGPGTRLTVL.

This clonotype was seen at least ten times. This chain uses TRBV12-3 or TRBV12-4 with TRBJ2-3; D not resolved. The ends were cut back, 2 bases at V and 2 bases at J, with 11 bases in the middle. The CDR3 consists of 15 residues. DNA of the CDR3: TGTGCCAGCAGTTTAAGTTCCGGATACACAGATACGCAGTATTTT. As protein: CASSLSSGYTDTQYF.

This clonotype was observed at least ten times. The J gene is TRBJ2-1, the V gene TRBV9; 15 nucleotides line up with TRBD2. V was clipped by 0 bases and J by 2 bases; unmatched bases: 3. CDR1 is SGDLS, CDR2 YYNGEE, per germline. The CDR3 runs 18 residues. DNA of the CDR3: TGTGCCAGCAGCGTAGAAGGGACTAGCGGGGGGACCTACAATGAGCAGTTCTTC. It encodes CASSVEGTSGGTYNEQFF. Based on the CDR3 plus reference TRBV9 and TRBJ2-1, the full variable domain is DSGVTQTPKHLITATGQRVTLRCSPRSGDLSVYWYQQSLDQGLQFLIQYYNGEERAKGNILERFSAQQFPDLHSELNLSSLELGDSALYFCASSVEGTSGGTYNEQFFGPGTRLTVL.

There are many counts of this clonotype. This chain uses TRBV12-3 or TRBV12-4 with TRBJ2-7; D possibly corresponds to TRBD2 (6 bases). The CDR3 runs 14 residues. Trimming took 5 bases from V and 2 from J, leaving 13 bases between them. Here the CDR3 DNA reads TGTGCCAGCAGTCCGCGGGACGGAGCCTACGAGCAGTACTTC. It specifies CASSPRDGAYEQYF.

The rearrangement uses TRBV27 and TRBJ2-6; D is possibly TRBD1 (6 bases). CDR1 and CDR2 from the germline V gene are MNHEY and SMNVEV (reference sequence). The CDR3 consists of 18 residues. V lost 6 bases and J lost 0, with 18 bases in between. The CDR3 region has the DNA TGTGCCAGCAGCTCGCACGGGACATCCCTCTCTGGGGCCAACGTCCTGACTTTC. The encoded protein is CASSSHGTSLSGANVLTF. The variable domain in full, completed from reference TRBV27 and TRBJ2-6, reads EAQVTQNPRYLITVTGKKLTVTCSQNMNHEYMSWYRQDPGLGLRQIYYSMNVEVTDKGDVPEGYKVSRKEKRNFPLILESPSPNQTSLYFCASSSHGTSLSGANVLTFGAGSRLTVL.

This clonotype appeared a few times. J is TRBJ2-1 and V is TRBV20-1; 8 bases line up with TRBD2. The CDR3 has 15 amino acids. J lost 4 bases, V lost 3 bases, and 8 bases had no gene match. Germline lookup yields CDR1 DFQATT and CDR2 SNEGSKA (reference sequence). DNA of the CDR3: TGCAGTGCTAGGACGGGCCTAGCGGGTTACAATGAGCAGTTCTTC. It translates to CSARTGLAGYNEQFF.

V usage is TRBV9 and J usage is TRBJ2-2, with 7 bases aligning to TRBD2. Germline V gene lookup returns CDR1 SGDLS and CDR2 YYNGEE. This CDR3 is built from 17 residues. V lost 0 bases and J lost 2; bases outside the gene matches: 7. CDR3 nucleotides: TGTGCCAGCAGCGTAGGAAGTGGAGCGGGAAACACCGGGGAGCTGTTTTTT. It encodes CASSVGSGAGNTGELFF. Based on the CDR3 plus reference TRBV9 and TRBJ2-2, the full variable domain is DSGVTQTPKHLITATGQRVTLRCSPRSGDLSVYWYQQSLDQGLQFLIQYYNGEERAKGNILERFSAQQFPDLHSELNLSSLELGDSALYFCASSVGSGAGNTGELFFGEGSRLTVL.

V and J are TRBV5-1 and TRBJ1-1; D remains unclear. The CDR3 is 15 residues long. CDR1 and CDR2 from the germline V gene are SGHRS and YFSETQ. Trimming shortened V by 0 bases and J by 0 bases, and 9 bases separated the two germline ends. For the CDR3, the DNA is TGCGCCAGCAGCTTGGATATAGGTCTGAACACTGAAGCTTTCTTT. Translating gives CASSLDIGLNTEAFF.

This clonotype was detected a few times. The V call is TRBV6-1, the J call TRBJ2-7; TRBD1 matches 10 bases. This CDR3 has 14 amino acids. Trimming took 5 bases from V and 3 from J; bases not matched to a gene: 4. The germline V gene encodes CDR1 MNHNS and CDR2 SASEGT. In DNA form, the CDR3 reads TGTGCCAGCAGTCCGGACAGGGGGAACTACGAGCAGTACTTC. Translated, it gives CASSPDRGNYEQYF.

This clonotype came up a few times. This rearrangement joins TRBV11-2 to TRBJ2-3; perhaps TRBD2 as D (6 bases). Trimming left V 5 bases short and J 0 bases short, with 15 bases between. CDR1 is SGHAT, CDR2 FQNNGV, per germline. This CDR3 is built from 16 residues. The CDR3 is CASSPGGSPSTDTQYF. The CDR3 DNA sequence: TGTGCCAGCAGCCCAGGAGGGAGCCCTAGCACAGATACGCAGTATTTT.